This T cell receptor (beta chain) was documented in a study of identical twins. A universal primer site came from template switching; cDNA carried unique molecular identifiers. Using its own MiXCR run on the 5' RACE reads, TCRdb lists one record per CDR3 protein. This sample carries roughly 250,000 distinct CDR3 sequences, approximately 6.8% of them seen once, and the ten largest clones take about 5.8%. The V gene's germline CDR1 is PRHDT and CDR2 FYEKMQ (reference sequence). CDR3 size: 23 residues. V was clipped by 5 bases and J by 0 bases, with 37 bases between them. This same sample was also part of a study on yellow fever vaccine responses in identical twins.

This sequence was found in a woman in her late teens or twenties in good health. The V and J genes are TRBV13 and TRBJ2-5; weak D call: TRBD1 (6 bases). The specimen was CD8+ T cells sorted from blood. Here the CDR3 reads CASSHGAASSEAIAGVYQETQYF. CDR3 bases: TGTGCCAGCAGCCACGGGGCCGCCAGCAGTGAAGCGATAGCAGGGGTCTACCAAGAGACCCAGTACTTC.